The entry below gives a single T cell receptor (beta chain) sequence along with its context. The antigen is undetermined. The sequence runs out 3 residues before the end of the CDR3; the remainder is reconstructed from the germline J gene. This CDR3 has 15 residues. The J segment lost 6 bases and the V segment lost 4 bases, leaving 8 bases of the junction unmatched. Per germline, CDR1 SGHDN and CDR2 FVKESK. Using immunoSEQ multiplex PCR, the repertoire was profiled, and TCRdb retains in-frame clones only, with some absent. The sample spans around 48,000 clones; the ten largest clones claim around 1.5%. This record belongs to a study of T cells in women clearing cervical HPV infection. The overall study: Donors had HPV16-related CIN3 or worse; 2 had invasive cancer. Blood came at first lesion visit for cases, post-clearance for controls. Study results and limitations: CIN3+ cases had significantly higher TCR richness than controls; evenness did not differ.

Each participant carried one incident cervical HPV16 infection only. Specimen: blood buffy coat. The rearrangement uses TRBV14 and TRBJ1-4; 7 bases agree with TRBD1. The receptor was derived from a woman aged 18-70 years with a cervical HPV16 infection that either progressed to CIN3+ or cleared (not recorded which). CDR3 region: CASSRDRAVYEKLFF. CDR3 DNA, as far as it was read: TGTGCCAGCAGCCGCGACAGGGCGGTGTATGAAAAA.